Detailed here is one TCR beta chain. The data were taken from a study of blood T cell repertoires in COVID-19. Only in-frame clones appear in the TCRdb table, and some are missing; sequencing was by immunoSEQ multiplex PCR. The sample records over 65,000 clones, around 80% being singletons. The CDR3 contains 15 residues. With 5 bases clipped from V and 0 bases from J, the junction kept 4 bases outside the gene matches. Germline V CDR1 and CDR2: PRHDT, FYEKMQ (reference sequence). The chain joins TRBV13 to TRBJ2-4; 7 nucleotides line up with TRBD2. The sequence came from a human donor in a cohort sampled during active COVID-19. The sample consisted of peripheral blood. CDR3 in DNA: TGTGCCAGCAGCCCGCCGGGAGGAGCCAAAAACATTCAGTACTTC. Residues: CASSPPGGAKNIQYF.